The source of this T cell receptor beta chain is a study of blood T cell repertoires in COVID-19 (dated by TCRdb to about 2020). Regarding the study in general: Samples from collaborators originated in the United States, Italy and Spain and spanned both the acute and convalescent phases of COVID-19. The prospective study material was composed of cDNA or gDNA derived from T cells, B-cell-depleted T cells, or PBMCs. Deeply sampled blood TCRbeta repertoires from subjects exposed to, actively infected with, or recovered from COVID-19 were included in the dataset. The repertoires were released in a freely available public database intended as a resource for research on the immune response to SARS-CoV-2. The samples were drawn from two sources: the first 160 participants of the ongoing ImmuneRACE study, and 1,000 to 1,500 subjects contributed by 6 global collaborators. Nearly every sample came with metadata listing a de-identified subject ID, COVID-19 status, age in years and sex. Where HLA class I and class II types were available, the types were taken from metadata supplied by the sample provider, not from assay-based typing. Here is what the overall study found, with its caveats: The amount of clinical and demographic metadata varied by source and participant and was provided uncurated.

Worth noting for this clone: Its antigen is unknown. Base-call qualities are not available, and no considerably larger clone is one nucleotide away.

Each collaborating institution followed its own protocols to collect whole blood in K2EDTA tubes. For TCRbeta analysis, collaborator samples were shipped as frozen whole blood, as isolated PBMCs, or as DNA extracted from either sample type. TCRbeta CDR3 regions were amplified from genomic DNA using the immunoSEQ Assay, a bias-controlled multiplex PCR. Under the source paper's analysis protocol: Within the assay, amplification of reference gene primers was used to estimate how many nucleated cells each sample contained. To quantify the absolute abundance of each unique TCRbeta CDR3 rearrangement, sequence reads were collapsed and filtered. For each sample, productive Simpson clonality was calculated as the square root of Simpson's diversity index over productive rearrangements. TCRdb retrieved this table from immuneACCESS and kept in-frame rearrangements only. Not all clones are present; in checked studies, unresolved V genes account for under half, and no reason is known for the remainder. That table gives V, J and clone size, and the DNA gave D and trimming. The sample has 50,000 or so clones on record, around 84% of them singletons. The ten largest make up around 2.7% of the sample.

The germline V gene sets CDR1 to SGDLS and CDR2 to YYNGEE. Inclusive of the bounding cysteine and phenylalanine, the CDR3 is 15 residues long. Kept here is only the CDR3 DNA, which spans 45 bases and is read in frame from base 1. Trimming takes 0 bases from V and 3 bases from J, and the germline ends sit 7 bases apart. Sequenced input: peripheral blood. The source is a man in his forties or fifties with acute or convalescent COVID-19. Recombination joined TRBV9 with TRBJ1-6; a tentative D call is TRBD1 (5 bases match). For the CDR3, the sequence is CASSVDRSYNSPLHF. The sequenced DNA: TGTGCCAGCAGCGTAGACAGGAGCTATAATTCACCCCTCCACTTT.